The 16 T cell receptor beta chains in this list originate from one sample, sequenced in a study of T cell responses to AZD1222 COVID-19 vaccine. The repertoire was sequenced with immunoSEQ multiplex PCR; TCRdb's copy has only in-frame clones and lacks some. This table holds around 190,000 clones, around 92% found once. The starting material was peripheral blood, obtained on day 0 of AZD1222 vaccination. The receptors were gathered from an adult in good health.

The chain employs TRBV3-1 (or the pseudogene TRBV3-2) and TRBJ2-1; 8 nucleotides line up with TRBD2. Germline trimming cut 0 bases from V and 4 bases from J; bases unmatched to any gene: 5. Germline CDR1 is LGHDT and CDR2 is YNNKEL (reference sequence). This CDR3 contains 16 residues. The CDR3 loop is CASSQDISGAYNEQFF. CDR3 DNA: TGTGCCAGCAGCCAAGATATTAGCGGGGCGTACAATGAGCAGTTCTTC.

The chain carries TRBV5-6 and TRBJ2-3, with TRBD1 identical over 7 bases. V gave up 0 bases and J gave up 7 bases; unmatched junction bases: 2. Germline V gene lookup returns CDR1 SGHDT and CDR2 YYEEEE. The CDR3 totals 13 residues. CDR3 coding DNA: TGTGCCAGCAGCTTGGACAGGGGCTATACGCAGTATTTT. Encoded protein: CASSLDRGYTQYF. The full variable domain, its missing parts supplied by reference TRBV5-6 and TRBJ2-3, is DAGVTQSPTHLIKTRGQQVTLRCSPKSGHDTVSWYQQALGQGPQFIFQYYEEEERQRGNFPDRFSGHQFPNYSSELNVNALLLGDSALYLCASSLDRGYTQYFGPGTRLTVL.

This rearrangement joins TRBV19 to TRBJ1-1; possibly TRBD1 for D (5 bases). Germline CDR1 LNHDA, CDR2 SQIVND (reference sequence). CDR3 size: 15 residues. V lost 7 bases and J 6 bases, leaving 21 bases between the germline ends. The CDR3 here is CASTPGAGEGAEAFF. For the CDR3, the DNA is TGTGCCAGTACCCCGGGTGCGGGGGAAGGCGCTGAAGCTTTCTTT. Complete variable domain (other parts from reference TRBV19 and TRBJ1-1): DGGITQSPKYLFRKEGQNVTLSCEQNLNHDAMYWYRQDPGQGLRLIYYSQIVNDFQKGDIAEGYSVSREKKESFPLTVTSAQKNPTAFYLCASTPGAGEGAEAFFGQGTRLTVV.

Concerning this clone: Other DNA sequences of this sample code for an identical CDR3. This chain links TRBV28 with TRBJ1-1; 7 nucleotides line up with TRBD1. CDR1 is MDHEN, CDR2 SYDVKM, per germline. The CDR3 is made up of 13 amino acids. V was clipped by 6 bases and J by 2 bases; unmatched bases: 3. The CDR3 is CASRRQGNTEAFF. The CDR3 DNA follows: TGTGCCAGCAGGCGACAGGGTAACACTGAAGCTTTCTTT. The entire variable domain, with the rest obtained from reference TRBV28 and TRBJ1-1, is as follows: DVKVTQSSRYLVKRTGEKVFLECVQDMDHENMFWYRQDPGLGLRLIYFSYDVKMKEKGDIPEGYSVSREKKERFSLILESASTNQTSMYLCASRRQGNTEAFFGQGTRLTVV.

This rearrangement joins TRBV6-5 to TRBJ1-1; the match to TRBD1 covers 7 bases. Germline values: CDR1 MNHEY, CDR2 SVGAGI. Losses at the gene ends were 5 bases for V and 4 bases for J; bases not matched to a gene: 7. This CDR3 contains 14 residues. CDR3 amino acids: CASSPRGPITEAFF. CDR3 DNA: TGTGCCAGCAGTCCTAGGGGGCCGATCACTGAAGCTTTCTTT.

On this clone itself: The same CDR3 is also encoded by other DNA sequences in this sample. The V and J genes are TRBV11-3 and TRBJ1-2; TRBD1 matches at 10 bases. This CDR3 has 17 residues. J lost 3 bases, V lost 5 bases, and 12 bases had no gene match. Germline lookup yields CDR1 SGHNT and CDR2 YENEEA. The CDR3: CASSLPLTGGADYGYTF. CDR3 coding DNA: TGTGCCAGCAGCCTACCCTTGACAGGGGGCGCTGACTATGGCTACACCTTC.

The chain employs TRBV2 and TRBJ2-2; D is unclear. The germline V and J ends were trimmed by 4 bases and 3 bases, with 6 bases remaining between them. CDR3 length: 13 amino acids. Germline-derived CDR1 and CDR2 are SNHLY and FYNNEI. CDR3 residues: CASSGLDTGELFF. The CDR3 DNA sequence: TGTGCCAGCAGTGGTCTGGACACCGGGGAGCTGTTTTTT.

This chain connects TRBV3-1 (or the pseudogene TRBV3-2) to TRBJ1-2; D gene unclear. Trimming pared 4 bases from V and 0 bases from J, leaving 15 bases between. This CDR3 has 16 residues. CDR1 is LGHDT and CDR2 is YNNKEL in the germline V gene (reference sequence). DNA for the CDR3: TGTGCCAGCAGCCTTCGAGCACCCGATACTAACTATGGCTACACCTTC. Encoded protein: CASSLRAPDTNYGYTF.

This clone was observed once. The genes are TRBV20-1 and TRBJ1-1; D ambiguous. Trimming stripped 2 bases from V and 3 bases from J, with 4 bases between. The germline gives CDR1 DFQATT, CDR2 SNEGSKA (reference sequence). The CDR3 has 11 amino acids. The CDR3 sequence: CSARQDTEAFF. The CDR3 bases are TGCAGTGCTAGACAGGACACTGAAGCTTTCTTT.

The CDR3 nucleotides are TGTGCCAGCAGTGAAGCGACAGAGAACACTGAAGCTTTCTTT. The encoded protein is CASSEATENTEAFF. The chain recombines TRBV2 with TRBJ1-1, with TRBD1 as a possible D gene (5 bases). The CDR3 is 14 residues long. Trimming shortened V by 0 bases and J by 1 base, and 6 bases separated the two germline ends. Germline V lookup: CDR1 SNHLY, CDR2 FYNNEI.

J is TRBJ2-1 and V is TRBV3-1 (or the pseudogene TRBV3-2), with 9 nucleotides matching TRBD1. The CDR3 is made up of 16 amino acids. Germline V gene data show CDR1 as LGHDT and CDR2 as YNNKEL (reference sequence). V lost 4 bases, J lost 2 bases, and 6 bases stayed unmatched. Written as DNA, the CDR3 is TGTGCCAGCAGCCCCTCGGACAGGGGCACCTACAATGAGCAGTTCTTC. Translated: CASSPSDRGTYNEQFF.

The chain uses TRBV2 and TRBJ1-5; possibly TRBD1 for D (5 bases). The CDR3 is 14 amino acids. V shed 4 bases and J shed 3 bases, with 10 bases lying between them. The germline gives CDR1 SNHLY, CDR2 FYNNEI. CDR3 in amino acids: CASSGQGDNQPQHF. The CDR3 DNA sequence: TGTGCCAGCAGTGGTCAGGGAGACAATCAGCCCCAGCATTTT.

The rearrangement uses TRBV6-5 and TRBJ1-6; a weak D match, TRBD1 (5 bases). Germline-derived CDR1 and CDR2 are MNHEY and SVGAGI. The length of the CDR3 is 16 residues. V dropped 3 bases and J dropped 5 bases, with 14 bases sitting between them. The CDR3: CASSYGTGNHNSPLHF. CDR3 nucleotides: TGTGCCAGCAGTTATGGGACCGGGAACCATAATTCACCCCTCCACTTT.

The CDR3 nucleotides are TGCGCCAGCAGCCCCTCCGTAGGGACAGGGCAAAAACTGTTTTTT. Its translation: CASSPSVGTGQKLFF. The chain employs TRBV5-1 and TRBJ1-4, with TRBD1 matching over 9 bases. Germline CDR1 and CDR2: SGHRS and YFSETQ. The CDR3 contains 15 residues. V shed 4 bases and J 9 bases; nucleotides not matched to a gene: 10.

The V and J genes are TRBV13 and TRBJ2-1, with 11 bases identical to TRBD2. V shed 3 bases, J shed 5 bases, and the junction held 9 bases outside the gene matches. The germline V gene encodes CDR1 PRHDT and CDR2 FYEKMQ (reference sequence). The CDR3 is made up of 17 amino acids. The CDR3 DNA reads TGTGCCAGCAGCTTTAGTTGGACTAGCGGGTCTCACAATGAGCAGTTCTTC. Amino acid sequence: CASSFSWTSGSHNEQFF.

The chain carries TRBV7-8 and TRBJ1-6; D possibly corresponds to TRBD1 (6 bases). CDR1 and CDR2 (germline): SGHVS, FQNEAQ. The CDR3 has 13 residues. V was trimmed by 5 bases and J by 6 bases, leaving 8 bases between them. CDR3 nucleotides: TGTGCCAGCAGCCCGGACAGTAATTCACCCCTCCACTTT. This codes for CASSPDSNSPLHF.